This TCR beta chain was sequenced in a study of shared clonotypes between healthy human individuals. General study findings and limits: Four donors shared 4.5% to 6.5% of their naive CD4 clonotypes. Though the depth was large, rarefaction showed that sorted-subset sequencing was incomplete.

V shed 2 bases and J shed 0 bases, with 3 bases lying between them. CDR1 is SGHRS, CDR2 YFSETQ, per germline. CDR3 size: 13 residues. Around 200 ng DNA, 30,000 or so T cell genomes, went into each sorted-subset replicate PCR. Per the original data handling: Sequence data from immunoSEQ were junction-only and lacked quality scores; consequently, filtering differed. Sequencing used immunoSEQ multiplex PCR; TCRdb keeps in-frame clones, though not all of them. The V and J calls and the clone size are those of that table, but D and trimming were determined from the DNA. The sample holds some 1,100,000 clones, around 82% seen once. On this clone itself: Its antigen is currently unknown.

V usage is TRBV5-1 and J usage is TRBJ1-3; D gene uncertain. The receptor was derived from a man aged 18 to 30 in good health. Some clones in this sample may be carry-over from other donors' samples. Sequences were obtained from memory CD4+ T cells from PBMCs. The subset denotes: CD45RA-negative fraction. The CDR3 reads CASSFLSGNTIYF. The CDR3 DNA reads TGCGCCAGCAGCTTCCTCTCTGGAAACACCATATATTTT.